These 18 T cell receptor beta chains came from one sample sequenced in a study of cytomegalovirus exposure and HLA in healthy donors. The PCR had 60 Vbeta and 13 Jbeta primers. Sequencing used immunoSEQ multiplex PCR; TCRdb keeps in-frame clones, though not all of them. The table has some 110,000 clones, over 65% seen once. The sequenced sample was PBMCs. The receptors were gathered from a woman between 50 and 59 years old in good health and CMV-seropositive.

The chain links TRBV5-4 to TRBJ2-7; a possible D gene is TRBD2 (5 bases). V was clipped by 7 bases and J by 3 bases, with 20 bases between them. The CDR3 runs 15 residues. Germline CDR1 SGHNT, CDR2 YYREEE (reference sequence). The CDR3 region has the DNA TGTGCCAGCGCCCCGGGCGGAGGATTTAACTACGAGCAGTACTTC. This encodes CASAPGGGFNYEQYF.

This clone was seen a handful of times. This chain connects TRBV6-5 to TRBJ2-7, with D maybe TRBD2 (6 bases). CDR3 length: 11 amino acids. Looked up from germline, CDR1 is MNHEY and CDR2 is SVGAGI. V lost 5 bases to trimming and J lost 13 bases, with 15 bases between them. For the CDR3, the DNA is TGTGCCAGCAGTGATGGACTACTCCCCTACTTC. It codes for CASSDGLLPYF.

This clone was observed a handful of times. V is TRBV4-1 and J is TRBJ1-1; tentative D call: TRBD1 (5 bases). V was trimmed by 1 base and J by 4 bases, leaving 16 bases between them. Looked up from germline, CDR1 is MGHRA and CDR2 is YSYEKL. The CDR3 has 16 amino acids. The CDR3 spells CASSQAGRVSFTEAFF. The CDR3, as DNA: TGCGCCAGCAGCCAAGCTGGCAGGGTGAGTTTCACTGAAGCTTTCTTT.

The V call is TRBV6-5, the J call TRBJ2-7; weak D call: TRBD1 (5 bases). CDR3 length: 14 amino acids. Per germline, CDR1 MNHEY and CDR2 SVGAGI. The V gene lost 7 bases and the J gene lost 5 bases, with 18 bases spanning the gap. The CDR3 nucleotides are TGTGCCAGCAAAACAAGGGGCCTTCTCGACGAGCAGTACTTC. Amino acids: CASKTRGLLDEQYF.

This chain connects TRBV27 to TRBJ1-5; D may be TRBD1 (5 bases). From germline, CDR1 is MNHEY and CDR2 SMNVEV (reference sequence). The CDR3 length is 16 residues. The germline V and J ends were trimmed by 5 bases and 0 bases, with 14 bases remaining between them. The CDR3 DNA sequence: TGTGCCAGCAGTCCCAGTGGGGGGGATAGCAATCAGCCCCAGCATTTT. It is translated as CASSPSGGDSNQPQHF.

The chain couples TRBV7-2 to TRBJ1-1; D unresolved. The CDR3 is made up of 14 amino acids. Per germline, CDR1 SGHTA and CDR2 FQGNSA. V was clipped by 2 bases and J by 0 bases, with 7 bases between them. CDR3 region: CASSLYIMNTEAFF. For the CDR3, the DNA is TGTGCCAGCAGCTTATATATTATGAACACTGAAGCTTTCTTT.

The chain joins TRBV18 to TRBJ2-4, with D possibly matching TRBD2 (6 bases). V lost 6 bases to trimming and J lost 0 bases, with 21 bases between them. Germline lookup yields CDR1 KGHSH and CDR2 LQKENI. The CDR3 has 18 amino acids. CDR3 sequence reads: CASSPQGGEYLAKNIQYF. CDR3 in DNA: TGTGCCAGCTCTCCCCAGGGCGGGGAGTACTTAGCCAAAAACATTCAGTACTTC.

Here the CDR3 reads CASSFRTGLYSYEQYF. The DNA of the CDR3 is TGTGCCAGCAGCTTCAGGACAGGGCTATATTCCTACGAGCAGTACTTC. The chain has TRBV5-5 and TRBJ2-7, with 8 bases aligning to TRBD1. Germline V lookup: CDR1 SGHKS, CDR2 YYEKEE (reference sequence). CDR3 length: 16 amino acids. V gave up 2 bases and J gave up 1 base; unmatched junction bases: 8.

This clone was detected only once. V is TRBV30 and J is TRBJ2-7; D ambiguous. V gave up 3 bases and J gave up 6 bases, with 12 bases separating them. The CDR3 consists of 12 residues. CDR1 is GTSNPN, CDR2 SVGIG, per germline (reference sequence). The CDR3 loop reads CAWSSSWAEQYF. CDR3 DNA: TGTGCCTGGAGCTCATCGTGGGCCGAGCAGTACTTC. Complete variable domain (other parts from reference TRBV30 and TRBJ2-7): SQTIHQWPATLVQPVGSPLSLECTVEGTSNPNLYWYRQAAGRGLQLLFYSVGIGQISSEVPQNLSASRPQDRQFILSSKKLLLSDSGFYLCAWSSSWAEQYFGPGTRLTVT.

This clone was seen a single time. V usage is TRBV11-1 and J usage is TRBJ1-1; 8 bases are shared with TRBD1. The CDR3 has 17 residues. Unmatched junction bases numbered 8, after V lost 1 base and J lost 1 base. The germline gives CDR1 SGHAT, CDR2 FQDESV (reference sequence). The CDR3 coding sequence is TGTGCCAGCAGCTTAGGGACAGGGAGCTCGGGGAACACTGAAGCTTTCTTT. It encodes CASSLGTGSSGNTEAFF.

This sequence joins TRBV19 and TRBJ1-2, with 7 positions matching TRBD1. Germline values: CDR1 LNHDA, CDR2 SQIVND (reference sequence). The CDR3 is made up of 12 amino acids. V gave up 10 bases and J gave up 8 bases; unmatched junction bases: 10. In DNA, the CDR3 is TGTGCCACTCCGGGACAGACCCACGGCTACACCTTC. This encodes CATPGQTHGYTF.

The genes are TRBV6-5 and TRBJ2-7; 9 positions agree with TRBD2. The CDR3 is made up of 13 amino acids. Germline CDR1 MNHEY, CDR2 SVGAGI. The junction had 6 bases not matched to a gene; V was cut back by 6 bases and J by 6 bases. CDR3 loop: CASSRGLAGEQYF. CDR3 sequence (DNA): TGTGCCAGCAGCCGGGGACTAGCCGGCGAGCAGTACTTC.

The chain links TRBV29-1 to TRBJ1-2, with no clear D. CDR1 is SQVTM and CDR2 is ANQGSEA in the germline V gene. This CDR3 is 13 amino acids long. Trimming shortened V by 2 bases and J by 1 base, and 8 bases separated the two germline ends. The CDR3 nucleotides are TGCAGCGTTGAATCTGGACTTAACTATGGCTACACCTTC. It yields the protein CSVESGLNYGYTF. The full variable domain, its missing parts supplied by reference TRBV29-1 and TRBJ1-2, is SAVISQKPSRDICQRGTSLTIQCQVDSQVTMMFWYRQQPGQSLTLIATANQGSEATYESGFVIDKFPISRPNLTFSTLTVSNMSPEDSSIYLCSVESGLNYGYTFGSGTRLTVV.

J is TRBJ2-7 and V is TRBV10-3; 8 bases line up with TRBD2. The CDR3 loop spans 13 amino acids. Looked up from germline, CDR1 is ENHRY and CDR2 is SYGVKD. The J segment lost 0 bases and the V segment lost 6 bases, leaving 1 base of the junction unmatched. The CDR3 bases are TGTGCCATCAGCGGGACTAGCTCCTACGAGCAGTACTTC. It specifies CAISGTSSYEQYF.

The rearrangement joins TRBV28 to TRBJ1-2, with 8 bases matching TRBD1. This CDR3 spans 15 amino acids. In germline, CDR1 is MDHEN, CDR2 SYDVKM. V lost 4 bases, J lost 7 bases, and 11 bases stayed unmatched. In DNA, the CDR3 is TGTGCCAGCAGTTCCGCCGGACAGGGCTATTCTGGCTACACCTTC. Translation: CASSSAGQGYSGYTF.

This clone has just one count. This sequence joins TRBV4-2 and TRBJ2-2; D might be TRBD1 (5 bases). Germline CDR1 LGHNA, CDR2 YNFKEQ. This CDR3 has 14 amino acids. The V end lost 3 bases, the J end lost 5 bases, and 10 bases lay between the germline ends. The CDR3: CASSHVTGTGELFF. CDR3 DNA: TGTGCCAGCAGCCACGTAACAGGAACCGGGGAGCTGTTTTTT.

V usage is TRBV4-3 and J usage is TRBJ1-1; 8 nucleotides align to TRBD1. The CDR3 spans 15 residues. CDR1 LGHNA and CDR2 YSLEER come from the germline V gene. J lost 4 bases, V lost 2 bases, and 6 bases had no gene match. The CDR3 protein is CASSQLDRGGTEAFF. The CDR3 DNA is TGCGCCAGCAGCCAACTTGACAGGGGAGGCACTGAAGCTTTCTTT.

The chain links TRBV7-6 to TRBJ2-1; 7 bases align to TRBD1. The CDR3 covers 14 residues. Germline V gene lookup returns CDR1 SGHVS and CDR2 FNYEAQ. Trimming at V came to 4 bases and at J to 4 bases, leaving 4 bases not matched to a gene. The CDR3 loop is CASSWRTGYNEQFF. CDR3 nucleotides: TGTGCCAGCAGCTGGCGGACAGGATACAATGAGCAGTTCTTC. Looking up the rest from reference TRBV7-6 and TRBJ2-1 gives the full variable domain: GAGVSQSPRYKVTKRGQDVALRCDPISGHVSLYWYRQALGQGPEFLTYFNYEAQQDKSGLPNDRFSAERPEGSISTLTIQRTEQRDSAMYRCASSWRTGYNEQFFGPGTRLTVL.